Listed below are T cell receptor beta chains from one sample, sequenced in a study of patients and donors after allogeneic stem cell transplantation. TCRdb recomputed calls from the RT-PCR reads with MiXCR, one row per CDR3 protein. The repertoire holds some 960,000 distinct CDR3 sequences, approximately 19% seen once, with roughly 6.4% in the top ten. Sequencing was done on a sample of blood, either unsorted or a sorted T cell fraction (not recorded which). The receptors derive from a human donor who was either an allogeneic HSCT recipient or a stem cell or donor lymphocyte infusion donor (not recorded which). It is not recorded whose cells these are; they may come from a transplant donor. Both conserved end residues are part of each CDR3.

TRBJ2-7 TRBV12-3/TRBV12-4 CASSLRAGTGGNYEQYF
TRBJ2-3 TRBV10-3 CATTAVGTDTQYF
TRBJ2-3 TRBV10-3 CAIGHETDTQYF
TRBJ1-6 TRBV5-1 CASSSETTENNSPLHF
TRBJ2-7 TRBV12-3/TRBV12-4 CASSRTGPQGEQYF
TRBJ2-7 TRBV28 CASNPYQGDAYEQYF
TRBJ2-4 TRBV20-1 CSARGLAGLTSAKNIQYF
TRBJ2-7 TRBV7-2 CASSLNKGEQYF
TRBJ1-2 TRBV7-9 CASSFSGRDRGGYTF
TRBJ2-7 TRBV2 CATQQYRSSGTYEQYF
TRBJ2-1 TRBV4-1 CASSQERTGGSSEQFF
TRBJ2-7 TRBV6-1 CASSTGQGGYEQYF
TRBJ2-2 TRBV29-1 CSIPSPWRNTGELFF
TRBJ2-2 TRBV7-2 CASRAGEPNTGELFF
TRBJ1-1 TRBV12-3/TRBV12-4 CASSLGGGEAFF
TRBJ1-1 TRBV5-5 CASSLQGTGADTEAFF
TRBJ2-2 TRBV4-2 CASSQGDRVSGELFF
TRBJ2-3 TRBV12-3/TRBV12-4 CAASRSQRGRIGTQYF
TRBJ2-5 TRBV4-2 CASSPAGGPQETQYF
TRBJ2-5 TRBV9 CASSVGTIEEPQYF
TRBJ2-3 TRBV7-9 CASSVGTDTDTQYF
TRBJ2-7 TRBV5-1 CASSQRVLGEQYF
TRBJ1-4 TRBV14 CASSQGDGYEKLFF
TRBJ1-2 TRBV29-1 CSVALKTGLGYTF
TRBJ1-2 TRBV10-3 CAISESKGDSNYGYTF
TRBJ1-4 TRBV12-3/TRBV12-4 CASSLNRVDEKLFF
TRBJ2-5 TRBV5-1 CASSPVSRKETQYF
TRBJ2-7 TRBV12-3/TRBV12-4 CASSRRTRGEQYF
TRBJ2-7 TRBV4-1 CASSQGSYSYEQYF
TRBJ2-5 TRBV7-6 CASSLPQLAGKNRGETQYF
TRBJ1-2 TRBV6-5 CASSYSTGTYYGYTF
TRBJ1-1 TRBV19 CASSIELNTEAFF
TRBJ1-1 TRBV6-2/TRBV6-3 CASMEKQGRKRTEAFF
TRBJ2-7 TRBV7-9 CASSLNVGSGTYEQYF
TRBJ2-2 TRBV2 CASISRGRTGTVHTGELFF
TRBJ2-1 TRBV12-3/TRBV12-4 CASSPTGTGVWNEQFF
TRBJ2-2 TRBV5-1 CASSPLTSGGPNTGELFF
TRBJ2-5 TRBV2 CASSNGGGRQETQYF
TRBJ2-2 TRBV2 CASRNSGTLPHRELFF
TRBJ1-1 TRBV4-3 CASSQAVRHTEAFF
TRBJ2-5 TRBV5-1 CASSLDSQGTQYF
TRBJ1-6 TRBV12-3/TRBV12-4 CASTPLGRGDSPLHF
TRBJ1-2 TRBV3-1 CASSLLDSGYGYTF
TRBJ1-1 TRBV4-3 CASSQDRQGQVPEAFF
TRBJ1-1 TRBV12-3/TRBV12-4 CASSSREGTEAFF
TRBJ2-1 TRBV25-1 CASSAKGLWYNEQFF
TRBJ2-7 TRBV20-1 CSAPLVRPSSYEQYF